What follows are 21 T cell receptor beta chains derived from one specimen sequenced in a study of T-cell memory formation after mild COVID-19. One entry per CDR3 protein results from TCRdb running MiXCR on the 5' RACE reads. The profile shows under 600,000 distinct CDR3 sequences, less than 25% of them singletons. Sequencing was done on a sample of PBMCs or a T cell subset sorted from them (not recorded which). The receptors shown here come from an adult woman who had mild COVID-19 (a few samples of this study predate the infection). Cell type and time point are not known.

The rearrangement uses TRBV6-2 or TRBV6-3 and TRBJ1-2, with D unclear. The germline gives CDR1 MNHEY, CDR2 SVGEGT. The CDR3 consists of 13 residues. V was trimmed by 6 bases and J by 3 bases, leaving 11 bases between them. The CDR3 nucleotides are TGTGCCAGCAGCCACGGCCCTGACTATGGCTACACCTTC. Its translation: CASSHGPDYGYTF.

This clonotype was seen only a few times. V and J are TRBV10-3 and TRBJ2-1; TRBD2 matches 15 bases. CDR3 length: 20 residues. The germline gives CDR1 ENHRY, CDR2 SYGVKD. Unmatched junction bases numbered 22, after V lost 8 bases and J lost 8 bases. CDR3 amino acids: CAIARGLAGGRPRGSDEQFF. DNA of the CDR3: TGTGCCATCGCTAGGGGACTAGCGGGAGGACGTCCGAGGGGCAGCGATGAGCAGTTCTTC.

For this clonotype: One end of the junction varies from germline; a read error may be responsible. The chain combines TRBV20-1 with TRBJ1-2, with D uncertain. The CDR3 loop spans 13 amino acids. Germline V gene lookup returns CDR1 DFQATT and CDR2 SNEGSKA (reference sequence). CDR3 residues: CSAHRGTDLGLGF. In nucleotides, the CDR3 is TGCAGTGCTCACCGCGGTACAGATCTTGGTTTGGGCTTC.

In its sample, this clonotype was seen a few times. The rearrangement links TRBV6-6 to TRBJ2-1; D is perhaps TRBD2 (6 bases). CDR1 is MNHNY and CDR2 is SVGAGI in the germline V gene (reference sequence). This CDR3 spans 11 amino acids. Trimming pared 9 bases from V and 6 bases from J, leaving 9 bases between. CDR3 residues: CASTGANEQFF. The CDR3 nucleotides are TGTGCCAGTACGGGAGCCAATGAGCAGTTCTTC.

The genes are TRBV12-3 or TRBV12-4 and TRBJ1-2; 8 bases are shared with TRBD1. The CDR3 spans 14 residues. With V trimmed by 6 bases and J by 1 base, 4 bases remained unmatched. The CDR3 nucleotides read TGTGCCAGCAGCCGGGACAGGAATAACTATGGCTACACCTTC. This encodes CASSRDRNNYGYTF.

This chain joins TRBV24-1 and TRBJ1-5, with no clear D. Per the germline V gene, CDR1 is KGHDR and CDR2 is SFDVKD. The CDR3 runs to 15 residues. Trimming cost V 3 bases and J 1 base, with 9 bases left between them. The CDR3, as DNA: TGTGCCACCAGTGATCATCTGACGAGCAATCAGCCCCAGCATTTT. Translating gives CATSDHLTSNQPQHF.

This clonotype was picked up a small number of times. The rearrangement links TRBV6-5 to TRBJ1-4; D ambiguous. The V end lost 5 bases, the J end lost 0 bases, and 10 bases lay between the germline ends. Germline V lookup: CDR1 MNHEY, CDR2 SVGAGI. This CDR3 has 15 amino acids. This CDR3 is CASSPGLATNEKLFF. CDR3 bases: TGTGCCAGCAGTCCGGGTCTCGCAACTAATGAAAAACTGTTTTTT.

J is TRBJ1-1 and V is TRBV24-1; D unresolved. Looked up from germline, CDR1 is KGHDR and CDR2 is SFDVKD. This CDR3 region has 14 residues. Trimming pared 5 bases from V and 6 bases from J, leaving 15 bases between. The chain's CDR3 is CATSVSESYPEAFF. The CDR3 bases are TGTGCCACCAGTGTTTCGGAGAGCTATCCTGAAGCTTTCTTT.

J is TRBJ2-2 and V is TRBV4-2; the D call may be TRBD1 or TRBD2 (6 bases each). V was pared by 7 bases and J by 6 bases, with 15 bases between. Germline CDR1 and CDR2: LGHNA and YNFKEQ. The CDR3 has 14 amino acids. Here the CDR3 reads CASNRNREAGELFF. As DNA, the CDR3 is TGTGCCAGCAATCGAAACAGGGAGGCCGGGGAGCTGTTTTTT.

The rearrangement links TRBV5-5 to TRBJ2-5; D is unclear. Per the germline V gene, CDR1 is SGHKS and CDR2 is YYEKEE (reference sequence). CDR3 length: 14 amino acids. Trimming cost V 5 bases and J 2 bases, with 13 bases left between them. The CDR3 DNA is TGTGCCAGCAGTTTACTTTTAGTACAAGAGACCCAGTACTTC. Encoded protein: CASSLLLVQETQYF. The full variable domain, with the rest looked up from reference TRBV5-5 and TRBJ2-5, is DAGVTQSPTHLIKTRGQQVTLRCSPISGHKSVSWYQQVLGQGPQFIFQYYEKEERGRGNFPDRFSARQFPNYSSELNVNALLLGDSALYLCASSLLLVQETQYFGPGTRLLVL.

The chain couples TRBV7-7 to TRBJ2-7; 11 nucleotides align to TRBD1. Germline V gene lookup returns CDR1 SSHAT and CDR2 FNYEAQ (reference sequence). Trimming at V came to 3 bases and at J to 3 bases, leaving 4 bases not matched to a gene. The CDR3 length is 15 residues. The CDR3, as DNA: TGTGCCAGCAGCTTCGGACAGGGGGCTATCTACGAGCAGTACTTC. This gives the protein CASSFGQGAIYEQYF.

The chain combines TRBV28 with TRBJ2-3; TRBD1 agrees at 7 bases. CDR3 length: 13 amino acids. Looked up from germline, CDR1 is MDHEN and CDR2 is SYDVKM. Trimming at V came to 8 bases and at J to 2 bases, leaving 4 bases not matched to a gene. For the CDR3, the DNA is TGTGCCAGCGAGCAGGGGGTCACAGATACGCAGTATTTT. Encoded protein: CASEQGVTDTQYF.

This chain uses TRBV15 with TRBJ1-4; D remains unclear. The CDR3 consists of 16 residues. Germline CDR1 is LNHNV and CDR2 is YYDKDF (reference sequence). V lost 0 bases, J lost 2 bases, and 10 bases lay in between. The CDR3 loop is CATSRDSMGTNEKLFF. CDR3 nucleotides: TGTGCCACCAGCAGAGACTCCATGGGGACTAATGAAAAACTGTTTTTT.

CDR3 in amino acids: CASSLDGYGEAFF. The CDR3 DNA follows: TGCGCCAGCAGCTTGGACGGGTACGGTGAAGCTTTCTTT. The chain has TRBV5-1 and TRBJ1-1; D is ambiguous. Per germline, CDR1 SGHRS and CDR2 YFSETQ. This CDR3 is 13 amino acids long. Between the trimmed V and J ends, which lost 0 bases and 7 bases, there was a span of 10 bases.

This clonotype was recorded only once. The DNA for the CDR3 is TGTGCCAGAACCAGGGACTTGAACACTGAAGCTTTCTTT. It translates to CARTRDLNTEAFF. The V gene is TRBV25-1, the J gene TRBJ1-1, with D possibly matching TRBD1 (5 bases). CDR1 and CDR2 (germline): MGHDK, SYGVNS. The CDR3 sequence is 13 residues long. Trimming removed 9 bases at V and 0 bases at J, with 11 bases between.

The chain links TRBV5-1 to TRBJ2-3; possibly TRBD2 for D (5 bases). V lost 0 bases and J lost 5, with 13 bases in between. The germline gives CDR1 SGHRS, CDR2 YFSETQ. This CDR3 is built from 15 residues. The CDR3: CASSLGTGLGDTQYF. The DNA for the CDR3 is TGCGCCAGCAGCTTGGGGACTGGGCTAGGAGATACGCAGTATTTT.

This clonotype was seen at least ten times. V and J are TRBV12-3 or TRBV12-4 and TRBJ2-5; maybe TRBD2 (6 bases). The V gene lost 5 bases and the J gene lost 3 bases, with 19 bases spanning the gap. The CDR3 totals 16 residues. The CDR3 region is CASSIPSVGPEETQYF. CDR3 in DNA: TGTGCCAGCAGTATTCCTAGCGTGGGGCCAGAAGAGACCCAGTACTTC.

Here the CDR3 DNA reads TGCAGTGCTCTACGGACTAGCGGGGGCAGGCATACGCAGTATTTT. Translated, it gives CSALRTSGGRHTQYF. V is TRBV20-1 and J is TRBJ2-3; 13 bases agree with TRBD2. The CDR3 is 15 residues long. Unmatched junction bases numbered 9, after V lost 5 bases and J lost 7 bases. CDR1 and CDR2 from the germline V gene are DFQATT and SNEGSKA (reference sequence).

In DNA, the CDR3 is TGTGCCAGCGCTTCCGGCGGGGGAACCTACAATGAGCAGTTCTTC. Translated, it gives CASASGGGTYNEQFF. The chain couples TRBV27 to TRBJ2-1, with 7 bases that match TRBD2. This CDR3 has 15 residues. The V gene end was trimmed by 8 bases and the J gene end by 2 bases; junction bases not matched to a gene: 9. Per germline, CDR1 MNHEY and CDR2 SMNVEV (reference sequence).

The V call is TRBV30, the J call TRBJ1-6; unclear D gene. V lost 2 bases and J lost 8, with 10 bases in between. The CDR3 consists of 13 residues. From germline, CDR1 is GTSNPN and CDR2 SVGIG (reference sequence). In DNA, the CDR3 is TGTGCCTGGAGTCCGGGCCAGTATTCACCCCTCCACTTT. This codes for CAWSPGQYSPLHF.

This clonotype was detected a few times. The chain links TRBV24-1 to TRBJ1-5; 10 positions agree with TRBD1. The CDR3 loop spans 17 amino acids. Germline CDR1 is KGHDR and CDR2 is SFDVKD. J gave up 0 bases and V 4 bases, and 5 bases lay outside the gene matches. CDR3 nucleotides: TGTGCCACCAGTGAGGCCGGGACAGGGGTTAGCAATCAGCCCCAGCATTTT. It is translated as CATSEAGTGVSNQPQHF.